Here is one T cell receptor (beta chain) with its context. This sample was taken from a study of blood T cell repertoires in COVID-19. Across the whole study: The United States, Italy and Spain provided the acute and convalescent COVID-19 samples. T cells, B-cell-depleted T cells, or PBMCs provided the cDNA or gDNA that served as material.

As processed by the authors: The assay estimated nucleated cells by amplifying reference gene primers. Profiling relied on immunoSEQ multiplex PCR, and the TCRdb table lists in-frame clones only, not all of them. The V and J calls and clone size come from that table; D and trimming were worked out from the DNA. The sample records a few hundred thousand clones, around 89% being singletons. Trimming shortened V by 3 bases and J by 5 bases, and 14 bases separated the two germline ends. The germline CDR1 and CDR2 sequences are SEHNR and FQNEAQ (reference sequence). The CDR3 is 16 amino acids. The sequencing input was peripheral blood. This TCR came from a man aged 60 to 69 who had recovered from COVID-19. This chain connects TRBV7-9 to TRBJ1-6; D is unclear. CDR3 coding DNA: TGTGCCAGCAGCTTTAGCGGGAGCGGGGATAATTCACCCCTCCACTTT. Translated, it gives CASSFSGSGDNSPLHF.